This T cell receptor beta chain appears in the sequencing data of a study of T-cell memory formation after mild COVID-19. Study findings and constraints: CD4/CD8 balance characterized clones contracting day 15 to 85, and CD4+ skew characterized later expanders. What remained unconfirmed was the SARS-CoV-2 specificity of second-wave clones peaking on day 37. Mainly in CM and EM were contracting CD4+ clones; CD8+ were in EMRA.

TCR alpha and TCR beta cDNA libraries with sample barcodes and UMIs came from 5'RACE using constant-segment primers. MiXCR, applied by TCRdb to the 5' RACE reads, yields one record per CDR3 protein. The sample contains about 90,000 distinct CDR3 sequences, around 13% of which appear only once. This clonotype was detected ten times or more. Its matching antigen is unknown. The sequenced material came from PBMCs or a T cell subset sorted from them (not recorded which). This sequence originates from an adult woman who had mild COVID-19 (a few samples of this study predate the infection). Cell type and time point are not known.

CDR3 in amino acids: CASSLGGNTEAFF. The CDR3 bases are TGTGCCAGCAGTTTAGGGGGGAACACTGAAGCTTTCTTT. This chain links TRBV27 with TRBJ1-1, with D perhaps matching TRBD1 (5 bases). Germline CDR1 is MNHEY and CDR2 is SMNVEV (reference sequence). With 2 bases removed from V and 1 base from J, the gap between germline ends came to 5 bases. CDR3 length: 13 residues.